The sequence of this T cell receptor beta chain was determined in a study of blood T cell repertoires in COVID-19. With V trimmed by 4 bases and J by 4 bases, 8 bases remained unmatched. There are 15 residues in the CDR3. The germline gives CDR1 KGHSH, CDR2 LQKENI. Profiling relied on immunoSEQ multiplex PCR, and the TCRdb table lists in-frame clones only, not all of them. Of approximately 180,000 clones in the sample, around three quarters were seen once. This clone was recorded a few times. The sequenced material came from PBMCs or T cells enriched from blood (not recorded which). The TCR comes from a woman aged 45-65 years with acute COVID-19. The rearrangement uses TRBV18 and TRBJ1-1, with TRBD1 matching over 8 bases. The CDR3 DNA is TGTGCCAGCTCACAAACTGGACAGGGTATCACTGAAGCTTTCTTT. Amino acids: CASSQTGQGITEAFF.